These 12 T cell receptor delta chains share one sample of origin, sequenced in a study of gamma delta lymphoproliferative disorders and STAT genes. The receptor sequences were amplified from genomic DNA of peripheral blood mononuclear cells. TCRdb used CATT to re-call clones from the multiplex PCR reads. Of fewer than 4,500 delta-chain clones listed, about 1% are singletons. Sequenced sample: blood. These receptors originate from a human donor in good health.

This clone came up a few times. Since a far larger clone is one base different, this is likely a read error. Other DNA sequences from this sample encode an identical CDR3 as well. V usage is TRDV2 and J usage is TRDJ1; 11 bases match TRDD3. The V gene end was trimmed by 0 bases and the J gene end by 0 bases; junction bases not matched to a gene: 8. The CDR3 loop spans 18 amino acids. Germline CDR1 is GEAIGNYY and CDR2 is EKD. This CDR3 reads CACDTLFGGYVNTDKLIF. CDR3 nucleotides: TGTGCCTGTGACACCTTGTTTGGGGGATACGTGAACACCGATAAACTCATCTTT.

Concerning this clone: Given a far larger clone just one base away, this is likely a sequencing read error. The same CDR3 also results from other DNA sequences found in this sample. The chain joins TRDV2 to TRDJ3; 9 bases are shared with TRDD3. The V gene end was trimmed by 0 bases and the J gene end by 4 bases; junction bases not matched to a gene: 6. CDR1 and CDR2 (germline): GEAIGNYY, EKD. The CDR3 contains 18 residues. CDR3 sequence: CACDTAGGSSWDTRQMFF. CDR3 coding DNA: TGTGCCTGTGACACCGCTGGGGGATCTTCTTGGGACACCCGACAGATGTTTTTC.

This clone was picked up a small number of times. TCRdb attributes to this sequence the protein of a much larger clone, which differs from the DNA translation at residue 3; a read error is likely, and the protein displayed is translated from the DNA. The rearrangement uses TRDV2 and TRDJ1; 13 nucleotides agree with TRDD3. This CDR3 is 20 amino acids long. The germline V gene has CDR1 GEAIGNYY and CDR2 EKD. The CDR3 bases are TGTGCCTGGGACACCGTCGCCGACTGGGGGATACGCGGGGTCACCGATAAACTCATCTTT. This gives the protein CAWDTVADWGIRGVTDKLIF.

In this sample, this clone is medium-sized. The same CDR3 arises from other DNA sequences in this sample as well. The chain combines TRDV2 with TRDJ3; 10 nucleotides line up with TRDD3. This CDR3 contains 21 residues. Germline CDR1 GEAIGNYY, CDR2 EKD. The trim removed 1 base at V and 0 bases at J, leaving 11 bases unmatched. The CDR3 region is CACDTWGDTRESSWDTRQMFF. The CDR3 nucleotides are TGTGCCTGTGACACGTGGGGGGATACGCGGGAAAGCTCCTGGGACACCCGACAGATGTTTTTC.

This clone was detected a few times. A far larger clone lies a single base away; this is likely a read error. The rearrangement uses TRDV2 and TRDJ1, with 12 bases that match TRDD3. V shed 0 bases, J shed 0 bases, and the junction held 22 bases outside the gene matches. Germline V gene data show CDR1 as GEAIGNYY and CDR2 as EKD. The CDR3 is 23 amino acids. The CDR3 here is CACDTVKVPGTGGYCLDTDKLIF. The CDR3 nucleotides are TGTGCCTGTGACACCGTAAAAGTTCCCGGTACTGGGGGATACTGCTTGGACACCGATAAACTCATCTTT.

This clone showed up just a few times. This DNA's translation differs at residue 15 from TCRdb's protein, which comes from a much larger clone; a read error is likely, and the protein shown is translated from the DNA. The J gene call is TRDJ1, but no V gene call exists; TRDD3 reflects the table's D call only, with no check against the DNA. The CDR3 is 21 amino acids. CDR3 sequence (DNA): TGTGCCTCCCTCCTCTGGGGGATAACCGGATGGCATGTAGGTATGTTACCAGGGCTCATCTTT. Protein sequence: CASLLWGITGWHVGMLPGLIF.

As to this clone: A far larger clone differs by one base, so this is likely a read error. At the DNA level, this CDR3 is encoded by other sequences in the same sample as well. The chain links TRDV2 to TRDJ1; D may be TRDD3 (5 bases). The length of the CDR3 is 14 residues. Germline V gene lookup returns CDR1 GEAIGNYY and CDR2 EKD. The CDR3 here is CACDAVQGSDKLIF. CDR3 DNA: TGCGCCTGTGACGCTGTACAGGGGAGCGATAAACTCATCTTT.

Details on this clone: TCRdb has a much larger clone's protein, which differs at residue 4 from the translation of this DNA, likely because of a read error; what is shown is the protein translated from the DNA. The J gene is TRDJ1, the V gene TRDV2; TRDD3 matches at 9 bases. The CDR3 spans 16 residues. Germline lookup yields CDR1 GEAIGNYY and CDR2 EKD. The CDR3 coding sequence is TGTGCCTGTGGCACCCTGGGGGATCCGAACACCGATAAACTCATCTTT. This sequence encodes CACGTLGDPNTDKLIF.

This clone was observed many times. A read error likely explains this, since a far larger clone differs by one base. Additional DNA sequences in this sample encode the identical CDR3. The CDR3 loop is CACDSWGTPGDKLIF. The CDR3 DNA reads as TGTGCCTGTGACTCTTGGGGGACCCCGGGGGATAAACTCATCTTT. The chain couples TRDV2 to TRDJ1, with 7 bases aligning to TRDD3. V was clipped by 3 bases and J by 5 bases; unmatched bases: 11. Germline loops: CDR1 GEAIGNYY, CDR2 EKD. This CDR3 has 15 residues.

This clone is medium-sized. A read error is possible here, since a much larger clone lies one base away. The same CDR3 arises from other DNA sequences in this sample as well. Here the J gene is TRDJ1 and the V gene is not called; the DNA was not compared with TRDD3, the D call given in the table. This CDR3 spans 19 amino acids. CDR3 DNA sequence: TGTGCCTCCCACCCAACAGAGGCGGTGGACTATAAACATGTCGATAAACTCATCTTT. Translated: CASHPTEAVDYKHVDKLIF.

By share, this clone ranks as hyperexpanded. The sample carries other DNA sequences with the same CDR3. CDR3 nucleotide sequence: TGTGCCTGTGACTCCTGGGGGACCCCGGGGGATAAACTCATCTTT. This encodes CACDSWGTPGDKLIF. This chain links TRDV2 with TRDJ1; 8 bases are shared with TRDD3. Germline values: CDR1 GEAIGNYY, CDR2 EKD. Losses at the gene ends were 3 bases for V and 5 bases for J; bases not matched to a gene: 10. The CDR3 totals 15 residues.

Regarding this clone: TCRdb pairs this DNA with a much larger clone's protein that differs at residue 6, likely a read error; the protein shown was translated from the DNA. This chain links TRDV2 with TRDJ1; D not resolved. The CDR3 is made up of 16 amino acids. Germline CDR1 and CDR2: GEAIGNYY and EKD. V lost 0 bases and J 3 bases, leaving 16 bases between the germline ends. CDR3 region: CACDTPTNRPADKLIF. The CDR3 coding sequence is TGTGCCTGTGACACCCCAACCAACCGACCGGCCGATAAACTCATCTTT.